One and the same sample provided the 10 T cell receptor beta chains below, sequenced in a study of cytomegalovirus exposure and HLA in healthy donors. The PCR was carried out with 60 Vbeta primers and 13 Jbeta primers. The protocol was immunoSEQ multiplex PCR, while the TCRdb copy is restricted to in-frame clones and leaves out a portion. The table records 130,000 or so clones, about 8.5% of them present only once. Sequencing input: PBMCs. The origin of the receptors is a man aged 40-50 years in good health and CMV-seronegative.

This clone was picked up a small number of times. The chain joins TRBV19 to TRBJ1-1; a weak D match, TRBD1 (5 bases). The length of the CDR3 is 14 residues. V dropped 7 bases and J dropped 0 bases, with 12 bases sitting between them. CDR1 and CDR2 (germline): LNHDA, SQIVND (reference sequence). CDR3 sequence (DNA): TGTGCCAGTATCACGGGGGGAGTGAACACTGAAGCTTTCTTT. Protein product: CASITGGVNTEAFF. The full variable domain, completed using reference TRBV19 and TRBJ1-1, is DGGITQSPKYLFRKEGQNVTLSCEQNLNHDAMYWYRQDPGQGLRLIYYSQIVNDFQKGDIAEGYSVSREKKESFPLTVTSAQKNPTAFYLCASITGGVNTEAFFGQGTRLTVV.

This clone has a handful of counts. The V gene is TRBV4-2, the J gene TRBJ2-3; TRBD1 matches at 7 bases. The CDR3 contains 14 residues. Germline values: CDR1 LGHNA, CDR2 YNFKEQ. The ends lost 4 bases at V and 5 bases at J; junction bases unmatched: 6. CDR3 protein: CASSPTPGGDTQYF. CDR3 bases: TGTGCCAGCAGCCCCACCCCAGGGGGAGATACGCAGTATTTT.

For the CDR3, the DNA is TGTGCCAGCAGCTTAGCTGAGACCCAGTACTTC. It yields the protein CASSLAETQYF. The rearrangement uses TRBV6-5 and TRBJ2-5; D not resolved. Germline CDR1 reads MNHEY; CDR2 reads SVGAGI. V was cut by 6 bases and J by 5 bases, with 7 bases left in between. CDR3 length: 11 amino acids.

This clone was observed a handful of times. The J gene is TRBJ1-4, the V gene TRBV6-5, with D perhaps matching TRBD1 (6 bases). V lost 2 bases and J 8 bases, leaving 12 bases between the germline ends. The germline V gene encodes CDR1 MNHEY and CDR2 SVGAGI. The CDR3 extends over 14 amino acids. CDR3 sequence: CASSYLQGVEKLFF. The CDR3 DNA follows: TGTGCCAGCAGTTACCTACAGGGCGTCGAAAAACTGTTTTTT.

The gene calls are TRBV6-1 and TRBJ2-7; the match to TRBD1 covers 12 bases. The CDR3 spans 13 residues. After removal of 6 bases from V and 6 bases from J, the junction contained 3 bases not matched to a gene. Germline V gives CDR1 MNHNS, CDR2 SASEGT. The CDR3 DNA follows: TGTGCCAGCAGCGGGGACAGGGGGCGCGAGCAGTACTTC. Residues: CASSGDRGREQYF.

The V gene is TRBV10-1, the J gene TRBJ2-7; D is ambiguous. Between the trimmed V and J ends, which lost 3 bases and 10 bases, there was a span of 16 bases. Germline CDR1 reads WNHNN; CDR2 reads SYGVQD (reference sequence). CDR3 size: 13 residues. The CDR3 protein is CASSDPPTLGQYF. For the CDR3, the DNA is TGCGCCAGCAGTGACCCTCCCACCCTAGGACAGTACTTC.

This clone was counted between two and nine times. The V call is TRBV4-3, the J call TRBJ2-1; the D gene is possibly TRBD2 (6 bases). V was clipped by 1 base and J by 10 bases, with 14 bases between them. The CDR3 is 14 residues long. CDR1 and CDR2 (germline): LGHNA, YSLEER. The CDR3 spells CASSQGAGWQEQFF. DNA for the CDR3: TGCGCCAGCAGCCAAGGAGCGGGTTGGCAAGAGCAGTTCTTC.

The CDR3 loop is CASSPEGWTGDETQYF. In DNA form, the CDR3 reads TGTGCCAGCAGCCCAGAGGGGTGGACAGGGGACGAGACCCAGTACTTC. The chain links TRBV9 to TRBJ2-5; the match to TRBD1 covers 9 bases. With 4 bases clipped from V and 5 bases from J, the junction kept 12 bases outside the gene matches. CDR1 is SGDLS, CDR2 YYNGEE, per germline. This CDR3 has 16 amino acids.

J is TRBJ2-2 and V is TRBV6-1, with D perhaps TRBD1 (6 bases). The V and J ends lost 4 bases and 3 bases respectively, with 15 bases between them. The CDR3 length is 16 residues. Germline CDR1 is MNHNS and CDR2 is SASEGT. The CDR3 is CASSGNWGHYTGELFF. Here the CDR3 DNA reads TGTGCCAGCAGTGGAAATTGGGGACACTACACCGGGGAGCTGTTTTTT.

The V gene is TRBV29-1, the J gene TRBJ2-7; 8 bases fit TRBD1. CDR1 is SQVTM, CDR2 ANQGSEA, per germline. The CDR3 loop spans 14 amino acids. V lost 4 bases and J lost 3; bases outside the gene matches: 8. The CDR3: CSVGRTGNDYEQYF. The CDR3 DNA reads as TGCAGCGTTGGGCGGACAGGGAACGACTACGAGCAGTACTTC.